This T cell receptor (beta chain) is from a study of T cell changes during pregnancy in multiple sclerosis. The repertoire was sequenced with immunoSEQ multiplex PCR; TCRdb's copy has only in-frame clones and lacks some. Among roughly 84,000 clones listed, 80% to 95% were seen once. V lost 2 bases, J lost 6 bases, and 10 bases lay in between. This CDR3 region has 13 residues. Germline V gives CDR1 SEHNR, CDR2 FQNEAQ (reference sequence). This receptor was identified in a female donor in good health, enrolled as a control in a pregnancy study. This chain uses TRBV7-9 with TRBJ1-1; D call uncertain. The input for sequencing was peripheral blood, taken in the third trimester of pregnancy. CDR3 sequence reads: CASSLPPSPEAFF. CDR3 nucleotide sequence: TGTGCCAGCAGCTTACCCCCCTCCCCTGAAGCTTTCTTT.